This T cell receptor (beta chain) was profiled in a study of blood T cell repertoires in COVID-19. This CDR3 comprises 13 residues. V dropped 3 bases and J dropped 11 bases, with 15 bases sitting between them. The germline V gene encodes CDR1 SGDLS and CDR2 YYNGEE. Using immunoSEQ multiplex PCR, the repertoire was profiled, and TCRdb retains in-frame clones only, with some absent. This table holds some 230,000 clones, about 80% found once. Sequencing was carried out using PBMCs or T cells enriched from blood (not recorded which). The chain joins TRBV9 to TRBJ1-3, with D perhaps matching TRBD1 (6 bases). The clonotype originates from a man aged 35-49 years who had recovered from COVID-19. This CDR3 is CASSATRGSPIYF. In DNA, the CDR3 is TGTGCCAGCAGCGCCACGAGGGGGAGCCCCATATATTTT.